These T cell receptor beta chains were read from a single sample in a study of cytomegalovirus exposure and HLA in healthy donors. Method: immunoSEQ multiplex PCR; TCRdb's copy keeps in-frame clones and lacks some. This sample has approximately 140,000 clones, with roughly 62% found just once. The source material was PBMCs. The source is a male donor in good health and CMV-seronegative. CDR3s include the opening cysteine and the closing phenylalanine or tryptophan. The order of the fields is D gene, clone size, J gene, V gene, CDR3 DNA, CDR3 protein. A D gene is named only where the DNA matches it firmly. Size is stated for part of the rows, as once, few or many counts, or as a class when the clone is expanded.

d_gene: NA; abundance: NA; j_gene: TRBJ2-7; v_gene: TRBV5-1; CDR3nt: TGCGCCAGCAGCTCGACAGAATACGAGCAGTACTTC; CDR3aa: CASSSTEYEQYF
d_gene: NA; abundance: NA; j_gene: TRBJ2-7; v_gene: TRBV10-3; CDR3nt: TGTGCCATCAGTGAGTCACTAGAAAGAGGATACGAGCAGTACTTC; CDR3aa: CAISESLERGYEQYF
d_gene: NA; abundance: few; j_gene: TRBJ2-2; v_gene: TRBV13; CDR3nt: TGTGCCAGCAGCCCGCTGAATAGCGTCCCCGGGGAGCTGTTTTTT; CDR3aa: CASSPLNSVPGELFF
d_gene: NA; abundance: NA; j_gene: TRBJ1-5; v_gene: TRBV19; CDR3nt: TGTGCCAGTGCCTCTCAGGTAAATCAGCCCCAGCATTTT; CDR3aa: CASASQVNQPQHF
d_gene: NA; abundance: NA; j_gene: TRBJ1-4; v_gene: TRBV27; CDR3nt: TGTGCCAGCGGCCGGGCGGGTTTTGCGGAAAAACTGTTTTTT; CDR3aa: CASGRAGFAEKLFF
d_gene: TRBD2; abundance: NA; j_gene: TRBJ2-1; v_gene: TRBV7-8; CDR3nt: TGTGCCAGCAGCTTATTATCAGCGGGGGGGTCCAGTGAGCAGTTCTTC; CDR3aa: CASSLLSAGGSSEQFF
d_gene: TRBD2; abundance: NA; j_gene: TRBJ2-2; v_gene: TRBV7-3; CDR3nt: TGTGCCAGCAGCTTCGGGACTAGCGGGAACACCGGGGAGCTGTTTTTT; CDR3aa: CASSFGTSGNTGELFF
d_gene: NA; abundance: few; j_gene: TRBJ2-2; v_gene: TRBV6-4; CDR3nt: TGTGCCAGCAGTGATCAGGGTCTACCACAAAACACCGGGGAGCTGTTTTTT; CDR3aa: CASSDQGLPQNTGELFF
d_gene: NA; abundance: NA; j_gene: TRBJ1-5; v_gene: TRBV10-2; CDR3nt: TGCGCCAGCCAGGGGTTGCAGGGCAATCAGCCCCAGCATTTT; CDR3aa: CASQGLQGNQPQHF
d_gene: TRBD1; abundance: NA; j_gene: TRBJ1-5; v_gene: TRBV18; CDR3nt: TGTGCCAGCTCACCACGGGCCGGGACAGGGGACGATCAGCCCCAGCATTTT; CDR3aa: CASSPRAGTGDDQPQHF
d_gene: NA; abundance: NA; j_gene: TRBJ1-3; v_gene: TRBV18; CDR3nt: TGTGCCAGCTCACTACAGAGCTCTGGAAACACCATATATTTT; CDR3aa: CASSLQSSGNTIYF
d_gene: TRBD1; abundance: NA; j_gene: TRBJ2-7; v_gene: TRBV6-5; CDR3nt: TGTGCCAGCAGTTACCGGGGACAGTTCTACGAGCAGTACTTC; CDR3aa: CASSYRGQFYEQYF
d_gene: TRBD2; abundance: once; j_gene: TRBJ2-7; v_gene: TRBV4-3; CDR3nt: TGCGCCAGCAGCCAAGAAGGCCCAGCGGGGGGTTTTAGGTACGAGCAGTACTTC; CDR3aa: CASSQEGPAGGFRYEQYF
d_gene: TRBD1; abundance: NA; j_gene: TRBJ1-5; v_gene: TRBV18; CDR3nt: TGTGCCAGCTCACCAGGGACAGGGGGACAGCCCCAGCATTTT; CDR3aa: CASSPGTGGQPQHF
d_gene: TRBD2; abundance: NA; j_gene: TRBJ2-5; v_gene: TRBV13; CDR3nt: TGTGCCAGCAGCCCCTCGTGGCGGCTAGCGGGGGACCCAGAGACCCAGTACTTC; CDR3aa: CASSPSWRLAGDPETQYF
d_gene: TRBD1; abundance: NA; j_gene: TRBJ2-7; v_gene: TRBV28; CDR3nt: TGTGCCAGCAGTCTGACCGGGACAGGAAGATACGAGCAGTACTTC; CDR3aa: CASSLTGTGRYEQYF
d_gene: TRBD1; abundance: NA; j_gene: TRBJ2-7; v_gene: TRBV6-6; CDR3nt: TGTGCCAGCAGTTACGCCGGACAGGGTAGCGAGCAGTACTTC; CDR3aa: CASSYAGQGSEQYF
d_gene: TRBD1; abundance: few; j_gene: TRBJ2-1; v_gene: TRBV7-3; CDR3nt: TGTGCCAGCAGCGCCAACAGGGGGTTCGATGAGCAGTTCTTC; CDR3aa: CASSANRGFDEQFF
d_gene: TRBD1; abundance: NA; j_gene: TRBJ2-5; v_gene: TRBV5-1; CDR3nt: TGCGCCAGTCTTACTGGGACAGGGCATCAAGAGACCCAGTACTTC; CDR3aa: CASLTGTGHQETQYF
d_gene: NA; abundance: NA; j_gene: TRBJ1-2; v_gene: TRBV6-5; CDR3nt: TGTGCCAGCAGTTCCCCAGGGTGGGACTACACCTTC; CDR3aa: CASSSPGWDYTF
d_gene: NA; abundance: NA; j_gene: TRBJ2-3; v_gene: TRBV7-9; CDR3nt: TGTGCCAGCAGCTTAGTGACACTGACAGATACGCAGTATTTT; CDR3aa: CASSLVTLTDTQYF
d_gene: NA; abundance: NA; j_gene: TRBJ1-2; v_gene: TRBV21-1; CDR3nt: TGTGCCAGCAGCAAAACACAGGGGGAATATGGCTACACCTTC; CDR3aa: CASSKTQGEYGYTF
d_gene: TRBD1; abundance: few; j_gene: TRBJ2-5; v_gene: TRBV2; CDR3nt: TGTGCCAGCAGTCTACATTCCGGGACAGAAGAGACCCAGTACTTC; CDR3aa: CASSLHSGTEETQYF
d_gene: NA; abundance: NA; j_gene: TRBJ2-3; v_gene: TRBV4-1; CDR3nt: TGCGCCAGCTGCGACCCCCCCGGGCGGGGCAACACAGATACGCAGTATTTT; CDR3aa: CASCDPPGRGNTDTQYF
d_gene: TRBD1; abundance: NA; j_gene: TRBJ2-5; v_gene: TRBV11-2; CDR3nt: TGTGCCAGCAGCCCGGGACAGGCGAGGGGGGAGACCCAGTACTTC; CDR3aa: CASSPGQARGETQYF
d_gene: NA; abundance: NA; j_gene: TRBJ1-1; v_gene: TRBV23-1; CDR3nt: TGCGCCAGCAGTCAATCATTCCTGGACAGTAGGAACACTGAAGCTTTCTTT; CDR3aa: CASSQSFLDSRNTEAFF
d_gene: TRBD1; abundance: NA; j_gene: TRBJ1-1; v_gene: TRBV5-8; CDR3nt: TGTGCCAGCAGCTTGGCCATTACAGGGGTGGGCACTGAAGCTTTCTTT; CDR3aa: CASSLAITGVGTEAFF
d_gene: NA; abundance: NA; j_gene: TRBJ1-1; v_gene: TRBV7-9; CDR3nt: TGTGCCAGCAGCCATATGGACCGAGGGGCTTTCTTT; CDR3aa: CASSHMDRGAFF
d_gene: TRBD2; abundance: NA; j_gene: TRBJ2-7; v_gene: TRBV6-5; CDR3nt: TGTGCCAGCAGCACGACTAGCGGGGGGGCCTACGAGCAGTACTTC; CDR3aa: CASSTTSGGAYEQYF
d_gene: TRBD1; abundance: NA; j_gene: TRBJ2-7; v_gene: TRBV2; CDR3nt: TGTGCCAGCAGTGAACTGCCAGGGGGCGGGTACGAGCAGTACTTC; CDR3aa: CASSELPGGGYEQYF
d_gene: TRBD1; abundance: few; j_gene: TRBJ1-6; v_gene: TRBV4-3; CDR3nt: TGCGCCAGCAGCCAAGATCCGACAGGGGCCTATAATTCACCCCTCCACTTT; CDR3aa: CASSQDPTGAYNSPLHF
d_gene: TRBD2; abundance: once; j_gene: TRBJ2-5; v_gene: TRBV7-8; CDR3nt: TGTGCCAGCAGCTTAGCGCTGACTAGCGGACAAGAGACCCAGTACTTC; CDR3aa: CASSLALTSGQETQYF
d_gene: NA; abundance: NA; j_gene: TRBJ1-1; v_gene: TRBV18; CDR3nt: TGTGCCAGCTCACCCTCCCGGGACTTCACTGAAGCTTTCTTT; CDR3aa: CASSPSRDFTEAFF
d_gene: TRBD2; abundance: NA; j_gene: TRBJ2-1; v_gene: TRBV7-6; CDR3nt: TGTGCCAGCAGCTCCACTAGCGGGGGCCCCGGAAGGAATGAGCAGTTCTTC; CDR3aa: CASSSTSGGPGRNEQFF
d_gene: NA; abundance: NA; j_gene: TRBJ2-3; v_gene: TRBV7-9; CDR3nt: TGTGCCAGCAGCGGGACGGGGGTGAGCACAGATACGCAGTATTTT; CDR3aa: CASSGTGVSTDTQYF
d_gene: NA; abundance: NA; j_gene: TRBJ2-7; v_gene: TRBV6-5; CDR3nt: TGTGCCAGCAGCGACAGGTCCGAGCAGTACTTC; CDR3aa: CASSDRSEQYF
d_gene: TRBD1; abundance: few; j_gene: TRBJ1-1; v_gene: TRBV6-5; CDR3nt: TGTGCCAGCCTCAGTAGGGGGCACACTGAAGCTTTCTTT; CDR3aa: CASLSRGHTEAFF
d_gene: NA; abundance: NA; j_gene: TRBJ1-1; v_gene: TRBV4-3; CDR3nt: TGCGCCAGCAGCCAAGATCCGGGGCAGGGAGGCACTGAAGCTTTCTTT; CDR3aa: CASSQDPGQGGTEAFF
d_gene: NA; abundance: NA; j_gene: TRBJ1-2; v_gene: TRBV18; CDR3nt: TGTGCCAGCTCACCTCGAGACACCCCGGAGGAAAATGGCTACACCTTC; CDR3aa: CASSPRDTPEENGYTF
d_gene: NA; abundance: NA; j_gene: TRBJ1-2; v_gene: TRBV6-1; CDR3nt: TGTGCCAGCAGTGAAGCATGGCCCCCCTATGGCTACACCTTC; CDR3aa: CASSEAWPPYGYTF
d_gene: NA; abundance: NA; j_gene: TRBJ2-7; v_gene: TRBV6-5; CDR3nt: TGTGCCAGCAGTTACACACAGGGTAGGGAGCAGTACTTC; CDR3aa: CASSYTQGREQYF
d_gene: NA; abundance: many; j_gene: TRBJ1-3; v_gene: TRBV7-9; CDR3nt: TGTGCCAGCAGCCTAGTAGGGGACAGAAACACCATATATTTT; CDR3aa: CASSLVGDRNTIYF
d_gene: TRBD2; abundance: NA; j_gene: TRBJ2-3; v_gene: TRBV9; CDR3nt: TGTGCCAGCAGCGGAGATGTAGCGGGGGGGGCCGGGGGTTCAGATACGCAGTATTTT; CDR3aa: CASSGDVAGGAGGSDTQYF
d_gene: NA; abundance: once; j_gene: TRBJ1-5; v_gene: TRBV10-3; CDR3nt: TGTGCCATCAGCATGACGGGTGTGAATCAGCCCCAGCATTTT; CDR3aa: CAISMTGVNQPQHF
d_gene: NA; abundance: NA; j_gene: TRBJ1-5; v_gene: TRBV2; CDR3nt: TGTGCCAGCAGTGAATTAACAGACTATAGCAATCAGCCCCAGCATTTT; CDR3aa: CASSELTDYSNQPQHF
d_gene: NA; abundance: few; j_gene: TRBJ1-4; v_gene: TRBV6-1; CDR3nt: TGTGCCAGCAGTGAATCAGGGTATAATGAAAAACTGTTTTTT; CDR3aa: CASSESGYNEKLFF